The present T cell receptor beta chain was sequenced within a study of immune aging and cytomegalovirus after organ transplant (dated by TCRdb to the early 2020s). General notes on the study: Three-drug immunosuppression with prednisone, tacrolimus, and mycophenolate was given to all transplant recipients.

What the authors observed across the whole study: A larger share of large clones was made up of TEMRA cells, and in the seven largest clones (around 1,900 cells) aged and TEMRA cells were gained while TCM cells were lost. Post-transplant increases in aged-phenotype cells were observed regardless of clone size, following viremia and occurring earlier in large clones (days 200-264) than in small clones. Because CD57 was not measured in the sequencing data, a conservative gene-based aging definition was used instead.

The V and J ends are trimmed by 7 bases and 0 bases, leaving 15 bases between them. The CDR3 measures 16 amino acids from cysteine to phenylalanine. Only the CDR3 part of the read is kept: 48 bases, read in frame from the first base. The CDR1 and CDR2 encoded by the germline V gene are ENHRY and SYGVKD. As to this clonotype: It has no known antigen specificity. No much larger clonotype is one base removed from it; base qualities were not supplied.

Libraries were built with single-cell sequencing. TCRdb names Illumina NovaSeq 6000 as the instrument used. The BD Rhapsody Targeted mRNA and AbSeq Reagent Kit, in a microwell format, was used for cell capture and library preparation. The libraries included TCR, sample tags, AbSeq, and targeted mRNA from the Human T-Cell Expression Panel, along with custom TOX and TOX2 primers. Sequencing of the libraries was performed on an Illumina NovaSeq. The authors processed their data as follows. The analysis covered 10468 cells in total, of which roughly 7,000 were CD8 T cells and about 4,500 were CD8 T cells with an identifiable TCR CDR3. On the Seven Bridges Genomics platform, raw data were run through the BD Rhapsody Targeted Analysis Pipeline with V(D)J processing. Quality control, Sample Tag demultiplexing with Lex-BDSMK, clone identification with VDJ Explorer, and Seurat clustering were performed in SeqGeq 1.6.0. Clones comprising <1% of CD8 T cells were considered non-expanded; clones comprising >2.5% of the sample were considered clonal expansions. TCRdb trimmed the raw reads at Q25, called clones with MiXCR and kept productive beta chains. Entries that share a CDR3 protein sequence are merged under the most common genes and DNA. These V and J calls originate from TCRdb's pipeline instead of the authors' own analysis. A total of more than 20,000 distinct CDR3 sequences appear in this sample, approximately 34% of them only once. Jointly, the top ten make up about 25% of the sample.

The time point label corresponds to: five sample-tagged time points from pre-transplant (day -1) to day 368 post-transplant, pooled. Thawed PBMC were stimulated for about 11 hours with a CMV IE-1 overlapping peptide library without transport inhibitors. After thawing, cells were rested overnight and were then stimulated in R10 medium with CD28/CD49d costimulation. The IE-1 peptide library was made up of 15-amino-acid peptides with 11-amino-acid overlaps. Each time point was barcoded with BD Single-Cell Multiplexing Kit Sample Tags, pooled, and stained with oligo-conjugated anti-CD45RA plus sorting antibodies. A BD FACSAria III was used to sort CMV-responsive CD8+CD137+ and CD4+CD154+ T cells at 4-way purity. Blood samples were drawn into EDTA vacutainers and processed by Ficoll gradient within 1-24 hours.

The sample was CMV peptide-activated CD4+ and CD8+ T cells sorted from blood, taken at five time points, pooled. The label giving this sample's cell subset or site can be read as: sorted CD8+CD137+ and CD4+CD154+ T cells after 12 h CMV IE-1 peptide stimulation. The source of this sequence is a female donor who had a heart transplant and CMV viremia. This chain is built from TRBV10-3 and TRBJ2-2, with the D call perhaps TRBD1 or TRBD2, each one matching 5 bases. The CDR3 sequence is CAIKKQEVANTGELFF. The base sequence is TGTGCCATCAAAAAACAGGAGGTCGCGAACACCGGGGAGCTGTTTTTT.